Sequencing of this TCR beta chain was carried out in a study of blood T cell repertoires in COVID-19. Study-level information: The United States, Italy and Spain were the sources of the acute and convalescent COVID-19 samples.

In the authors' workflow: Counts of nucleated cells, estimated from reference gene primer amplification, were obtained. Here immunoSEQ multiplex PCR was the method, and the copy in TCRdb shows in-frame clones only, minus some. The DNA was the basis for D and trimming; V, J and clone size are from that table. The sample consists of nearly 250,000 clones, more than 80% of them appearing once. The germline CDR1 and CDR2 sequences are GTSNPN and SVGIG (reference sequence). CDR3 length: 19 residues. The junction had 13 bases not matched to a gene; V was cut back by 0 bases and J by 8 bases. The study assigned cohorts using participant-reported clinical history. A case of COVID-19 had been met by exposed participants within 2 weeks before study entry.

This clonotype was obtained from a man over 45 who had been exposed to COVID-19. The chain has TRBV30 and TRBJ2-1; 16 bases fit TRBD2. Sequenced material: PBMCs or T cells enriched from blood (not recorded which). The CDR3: CAWSVPKSGLAGGGDEQFF. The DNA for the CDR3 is TGTGCCTGGAGTGTACCCAAATCGGGACTAGCGGGAGGGGGGGATGAGCAGTTCTTC.